This TCR beta chain comes out of a study of blood T cells in healthy people across ages. Primers used in a second PCR of roughly 7 to 11 cycles were a sample-barcoded 5' primer and a J-beta primer mix. TCRdb re-called the 5' RACE reads through MiXCR, storing one row per CDR3 protein. The sample has more than 800,000 distinct CDR3 sequences, 25% to 30% seen once. General study findings and limits: Because donor CMV status was unknown, expanded clonotype changes were possibly confounded.

Germline V lookup: CDR1 SNHLY, CDR2 FYNNEI. V was clipped by 5 bases and J by 3 bases, with 14 bases between them. The CDR3 length is 15 residues. Concerning this clonotype itself: The target antigen is unknown.

The rearrangement links TRBV2 to TRBJ1-5; possibly TRBD1 for D (6 bases). The origin of this receptor is an elderly woman in good health. The sample was blood. The CDR3 loop is CASSNDGGPNQPQHF. The CDR3 coding sequence is TGTGCCAGCAGTAATGATGGGGGCCCCAATCAGCCCCAGCATTTT.